The clone carrying this T cell receptor beta chain was counted at least ten times. V was clipped by 1 base and J by 6 bases, with 13 bases between them. CDR3 size: 14 residues. CDR1 SGHTA and CDR2 FQGNSA come from the germline V gene. This sample was included in a study of early T cells in non-severe SARS-CoV-2 infection. TCRdb re-called the 5' RACE reads through MiXCR, storing one row per CDR3 protein. The sample holds around 68,000 distinct CDR3 sequences, 4.5% to 7.5% seen once. This receptor was taken from an adult who was a healthcare worker with PCR-confirmed SARS-CoV-2 infection or an uninfected control (not recorded which). The chain employs TRBV7-2 and TRBJ2-7; maybe TRBD1 (6 bases). Sequenced here: whole blood, sampled at baseline. The CDR3 loop is CASSLVGRGFEQYF. CDR3 nucleotides: TGTGCCAGCAGCTTAGTAGGCAGGGGATTCGAGCAGTACTTC.